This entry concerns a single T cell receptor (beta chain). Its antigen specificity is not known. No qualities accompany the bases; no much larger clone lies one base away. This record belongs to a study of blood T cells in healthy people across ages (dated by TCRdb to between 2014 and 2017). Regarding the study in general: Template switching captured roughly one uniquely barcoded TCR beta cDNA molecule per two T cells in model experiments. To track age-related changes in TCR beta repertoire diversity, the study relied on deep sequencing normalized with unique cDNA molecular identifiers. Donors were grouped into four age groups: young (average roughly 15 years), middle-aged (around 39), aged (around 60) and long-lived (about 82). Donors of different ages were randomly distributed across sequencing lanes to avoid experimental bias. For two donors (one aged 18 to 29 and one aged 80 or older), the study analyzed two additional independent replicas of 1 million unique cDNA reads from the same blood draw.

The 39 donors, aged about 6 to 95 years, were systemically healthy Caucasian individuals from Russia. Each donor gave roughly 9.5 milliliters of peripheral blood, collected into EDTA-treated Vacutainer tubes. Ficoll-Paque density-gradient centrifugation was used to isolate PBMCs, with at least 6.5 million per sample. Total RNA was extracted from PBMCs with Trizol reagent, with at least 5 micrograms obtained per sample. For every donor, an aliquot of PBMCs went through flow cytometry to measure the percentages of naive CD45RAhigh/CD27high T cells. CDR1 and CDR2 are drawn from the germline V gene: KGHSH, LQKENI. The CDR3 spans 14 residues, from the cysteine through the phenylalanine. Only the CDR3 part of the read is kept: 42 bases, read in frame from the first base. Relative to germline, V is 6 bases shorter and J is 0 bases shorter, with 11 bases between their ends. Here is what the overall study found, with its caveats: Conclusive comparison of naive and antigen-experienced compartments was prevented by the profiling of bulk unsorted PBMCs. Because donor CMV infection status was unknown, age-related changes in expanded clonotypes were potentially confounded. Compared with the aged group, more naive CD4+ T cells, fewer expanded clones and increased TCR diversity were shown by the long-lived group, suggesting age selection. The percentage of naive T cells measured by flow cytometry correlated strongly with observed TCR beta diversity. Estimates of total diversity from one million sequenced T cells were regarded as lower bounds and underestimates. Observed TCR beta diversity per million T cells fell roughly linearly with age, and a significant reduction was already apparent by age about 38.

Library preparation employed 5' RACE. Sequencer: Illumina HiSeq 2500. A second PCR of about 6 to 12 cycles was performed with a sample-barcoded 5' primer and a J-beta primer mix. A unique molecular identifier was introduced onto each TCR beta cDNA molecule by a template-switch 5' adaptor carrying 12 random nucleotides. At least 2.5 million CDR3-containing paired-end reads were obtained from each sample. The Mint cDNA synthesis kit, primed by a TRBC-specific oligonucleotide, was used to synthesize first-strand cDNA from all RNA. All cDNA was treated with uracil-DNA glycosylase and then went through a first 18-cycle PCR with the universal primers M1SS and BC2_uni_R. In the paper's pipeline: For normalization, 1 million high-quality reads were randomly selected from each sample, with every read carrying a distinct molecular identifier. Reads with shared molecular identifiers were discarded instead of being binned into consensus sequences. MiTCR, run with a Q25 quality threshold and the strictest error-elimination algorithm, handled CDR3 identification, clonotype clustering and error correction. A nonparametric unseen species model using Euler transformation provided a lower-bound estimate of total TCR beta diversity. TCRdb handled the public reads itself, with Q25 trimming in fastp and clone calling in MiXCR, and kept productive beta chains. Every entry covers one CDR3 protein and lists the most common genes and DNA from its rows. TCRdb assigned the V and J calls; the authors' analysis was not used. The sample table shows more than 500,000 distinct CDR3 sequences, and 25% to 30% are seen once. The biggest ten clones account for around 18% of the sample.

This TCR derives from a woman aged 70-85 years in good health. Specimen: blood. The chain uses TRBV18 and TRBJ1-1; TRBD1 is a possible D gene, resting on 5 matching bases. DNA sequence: TGTGCCAGCTCCCAGGGTGTTCTGAACACTGAAGCTTTCTTT. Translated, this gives CASSQGVLNTEAFF.